The next 25 T cell receptor beta chains were all read from a single sample in a study of blood T cell repertoires in COVID-19. Assay used: immunoSEQ multiplex PCR; TCRdb lists only in-frame clones, some missing. Of approximately 360,000 clones in the sample, around 92% were seen once. Material for sequencing was peripheral blood. These receptors were obtained from a man between 40 and 49 years old with acute or convalescent COVID-19.

The rearrangement uses TRBV6-5 and TRBJ1-1; maybe TRBD1 (5 bases). V lost 7 bases to trimming and J lost 7 bases, with 13 bases between them. The CDR3 runs 12 residues. Germline V gives CDR1 MNHEY, CDR2 SVGAGI. The CDR3 is CASNFGGGEAFF. CDR3 DNA: TGTGCCAGCAATTTTGGGGGGGGTGAAGCTTTCTTT.

This chain joins TRBV9 and TRBJ2-1, with a weak D call TRBD1 (6 bases). V lost 4 bases, J lost 4 bases, and 15 bases lay in between. This CDR3 comprises 15 residues. Germline V CDR1 and CDR2: SGDLS, YYNGEE. The CDR3 nucleotides are TGTGCCAGCAGCCCGCTAGGGGGTCAATACAATGAGCAGTTCTTC. Its translation: CASSPLGGQYNEQFF.

The rearrangement uses TRBV5-6 and TRBJ1-1; 8 bases align to TRBD1. Trimming removed 0 bases from V and 4 bases from J; junction bases left unmatched: 8. Germline values: CDR1 SGHDT, CDR2 YYEEEE. The CDR3 contains 16 residues. CDR3 sequence: CASSLDRQGRITEAFF. CDR3 nucleotide sequence: TGTGCCAGCAGCTTGGATCGACAGGGGAGAATCACTGAAGCTTTCTTT.

The rearrangement links TRBV28 to TRBJ2-1; D is possibly TRBD1 (5 bases). Deletions cut 6 bases from V and 13 bases from J, with 19 bases between. CDR3 length equals 13 residues. Germline lookup yields CDR1 MDHEN and CDR2 SYDVKM. The CDR3 region has the DNA TGTGCCAGCAGCTATGACTCTGGACAACCCCAGTTCTTC. The encoded protein is CASSYDSGQPQFF.

V and J are TRBV12-5 and TRBJ2-7; no firm D call. Germline V gives CDR1 LGHNT, CDR2 FRNRAP. V lost 0 bases to trimming and J lost 2 bases, with 11 bases between them. This CDR3 contains 15 residues. The CDR3 region is CASGLVTKGAYEQYF. CDR3 DNA sequence: TGTGCTAGTGGTTTGGTGACGAAAGGAGCCTACGAGCAGTACTTC.

The chain uses TRBV11-2 and TRBJ2-5; D is undetermined. This CDR3 spans 14 amino acids. Trimming took off 5 bases at V and 2 bases at J, with 12 bases between the two ends. The germline V gene has CDR1 SGHAT and CDR2 FQNNGV. This CDR3 reads CASSEFQQQETQYF. The CDR3 DNA is TGTGCCAGCAGCGAGTTCCAACAGCAAGAGACCCAGTACTTC.

This chain connects TRBV6-5 to TRBJ1-1; possible D gene TRBD1, 6 bases. Germline-derived CDR1 and CDR2 are MNHEY and SVGAGI. This CDR3 contains 15 residues. V was shortened by 2 bases and J by 2 bases, with 12 bases between the two germline ends. In nucleotides, the CDR3 is TGTGCCAGCAGTTACCCGAGCGGGGGCAACACTGAAGCTTTCTTT. Translating gives CASSYPSGGNTEAFF.

The chain recombines TRBV6-5 with TRBJ1-2, with 8 bases that match TRBD1. Trimming took 0 bases from V and 4 from J; bases not matched to a gene: 7. This CDR3 has 16 residues. Germline CDR1 and CDR2: MNHEY and SVGAGI. The CDR3 coding sequence is TGTGCCAGCAGTTACTCCCCCACAGGGGGAGCCTATGGCTACACCTTC. Translation gives CASSYSPTGGAYGYTF.

The V gene is TRBV19, the J gene TRBJ1-5; tentatively, D is TRBD1 (6 bases). V was pared by 4 bases and J by 6 bases, with 10 bases between. Germline CDR1 reads LNHDA; CDR2 reads SQIVND (reference sequence). The CDR3 has 13 amino acids. The CDR3 DNA reads TGTGCCAGTAGTACCGGCAGGGGTCAGCCCCAGCATTTT. Its protein is CASSTGRGQPQHF.

The chain links TRBV3-1 (or the pseudogene TRBV3-2) to TRBJ2-7; TRBD1 is a possible D gene (5 bases). The germline V and J ends were trimmed by 1 base and 10 bases, with 14 bases remaining between them. This CDR3 has 13 residues. CDR1 and CDR2 from the germline V gene are LGHDT and YNNKEL (reference sequence). The CDR3 region is CASSQGTTAPQYF. In nucleotides, the CDR3 is TGTGCCAGCAGCCAAGGGACGACAGCGCCTCAGTACTTC.

The rearrangement uses TRBV19 and TRBJ1-1, with 12 positions matching TRBD1. Germline CDR1 and CDR2: LNHDA and SQIVND (reference sequence). The CDR3 length is 16 residues. V lost 6 bases and J lost 2; bases outside the gene matches: 7. Written as DNA, the CDR3 is TGTGCCAGTAGGAACCGGGACAGGGGGCGAAACACTGAAGCTTTCTTT. The encoded protein is CASRNRDRGRNTEAFF.

V and J are TRBV27 and TRBJ2-7, with D unclear. The V end was cut by 5 bases, the J end by 4 bases, with 15 bases between. The CDR3 extends over 14 amino acids. Germline assignment: CDR1 MNHEY and CDR2 SMNVEV (reference sequence). CDR3 in amino acids: CASSTSGPQYEQYF. The CDR3 DNA follows: TGTGCCAGCAGTACCTCGGGTCCCCAGTACGAGCAGTACTTC.

V and J are TRBV20-1 and TRBJ1-5; D is ambiguous. CDR1 DFQATT and CDR2 SNEGSKA come from the germline V gene (reference sequence). The CDR3 runs to 13 residues. V was clipped by 3 bases and J by 3 bases, with 9 bases between them. The CDR3 DNA reads TGCAGTGCTAGTATGGGCCTCAATCAGCCCCAGCATTTT. It encodes CSASMGLNQPQHF.

Written as DNA, the CDR3 is TGTGCCAGCAGTCTCACGTCTGGCCACCTTGTATATGGCTACACCTTC. Its translation: CASSLTSGHLVYGYTF. This rearrangement joins TRBV27 to TRBJ1-2; D not resolved. The CDR3 covers 16 residues. V lost 5 bases to trimming and J lost 5 bases, with 21 bases between them. Germline loops: CDR1 MNHEY, CDR2 SMNVEV (reference sequence).

CDR3 loop: CATKGGTGTSGAGELFF. CDR3 bases: TGTGCCACCAAGGGGGGGACCGGGACTAGCGGGGCCGGGGAGCTGTTTTTT. J is TRBJ2-2 and V is TRBV10-3, with 13 bases lining up with TRBD2. CDR1 ENHRY and CDR2 SYGVKD come from the germline V gene. The CDR3 is 17 amino acids. V gave up 10 bases and J gave up 6 bases; unmatched junction bases: 14.

The V call is TRBV28, the J call TRBJ1-2, with TRBD1 matching 9 bases. The CDR3 runs to 14 residues. Unmatched junction bases numbered 8, after V lost 5 bases and J lost 7 bases. Germline-derived CDR1 and CDR2 are MDHEN and SYDVKM. CDR3 in DNA: TGTGCCAGCAGTACAAGACAGGGGGTGGGTGGCTACACCTTC. It specifies CASSTRQGVGGYTF.

The V and J genes are TRBV9 and TRBJ1-6; 10 nucleotides line up with TRBD1. The CDR3 spans 16 residues. CDR1 SGDLS and CDR2 YYNGEE come from the germline V gene. The V and J ends lost 0 bases and 10 bases, in that order; junction bases with no gene match: 7. Here the CDR3 DNA reads TGTGCCAGCAGCGTAGAGCGAGACAGGGGGCGATCACCCCTCCACTTT. This codes for CASSVERDRGRSPLHF.

V and J are TRBV11-1 and TRBJ2-1; D is possibly TRBD1 (6 bases). CDR1 SGHAT and CDR2 FQDESV come from the germline V gene (reference sequence). This CDR3 has 12 residues. Trimming took off 4 bases at V and 16 bases at J, with 17 bases between the two ends. DNA for the CDR3: TGTGCCAGCAGCTACTACAAGTGGGACATCTTCTTC. Its protein is CASSYYKWDIFF.

The CDR3 loop reads CASSPRALAGNQPQHF. The CDR3 DNA follows: TGTGCCAGCAGTCCCCGAGCGTTGGCGGGCAATCAGCCCCAGCATTTT. The rearrangement uses TRBV28 and TRBJ1-5, with D hard to call. Germline values: CDR1 MDHEN, CDR2 SYDVKM. Trimming left V 5 bases short and J 2 bases short, with 16 bases between. CDR3 length equals 16 residues.

The rearrangement joins TRBV6-2 or TRBV6-3 to TRBJ1-1, with TRBD1 matching 10 bases. Germline values: CDR1 MNHEY, CDR2 SVGEGT. V lost 1 base, J lost 4 bases, and 0 bases stayed unmatched. The CDR3 runs to 14 residues. CDR3 DNA sequence: TGTGCCAGCAGTTACTGGACAGGGGGCACTGAAGCTTTCTTT. Protein product: CASSYWTGGTEAFF.

Only a few counts were recorded for this clone. V is TRBV5-6 and J is TRBJ1-1; unclear D gene. This CDR3 is built from 13 residues. Germline CDR1 and CDR2: SGHDT and YYEEEE. V was clipped by 2 bases and J by 7 bases, with 12 bases between them. CDR3 bases: TGTGCCAGCAGCTTCGAGGGCAGCCTTGAAGCTTTCTTT. Translating gives CASSFEGSLEAFF.

J is TRBJ2-7 and V is TRBV6-5; D is undetermined. CDR3 length equals 12 residues. Germline V CDR1 and CDR2: MNHEY, SVGAGI. Trimming cost V 6 bases and J 2 bases, with 8 bases left between them. The CDR3 DNA reads TGTGCCAGCAGCCGCGTTCCCTACGAGCAGTACTTC. It yields the protein CASSRVPYEQYF.

V and J are TRBV3-1 (or the pseudogene TRBV3-2) and TRBJ2-2, with TRBD1 identical over 8 bases. This CDR3 comprises 14 residues. V shed 3 bases and J 8 bases; nucleotides not matched to a gene: 5. Germline CDR1 reads LGHDT; CDR2 reads YNNKEL (reference sequence). As DNA, the CDR3 is TGTGCCAGCAGCCAGAGAGACAGGGGTGGGGAGCTGTTTTTT. This translates into CASSQRDRGGELFF.

This chain uses TRBV7-3 with TRBJ2-1, with 9 bases matching TRBD2. There are 16 residues in the CDR3. From germline, CDR1 is SGHTA and CDR2 FQGTGA. The V gene end was trimmed by 4 bases and the J gene end by 9 bases; junction bases not matched to a gene: 13. In DNA form, the CDR3 reads TGTGCCAGCAGCTCCCTCCGGGGCGGGGGGGCCGGTGAGCAGTTCTTC. Amino acids: CASSSLRGGGAGEQFF.

The chain has TRBV30 and TRBJ1-2, with D maybe TRBD1 (6 bases). Germline CDR1 reads GTSNPN; CDR2 reads SVGIG (reference sequence). The ends were cut back, 2 bases at V and 8 bases at J, with 12 bases in the middle. The CDR3 spans 12 residues. The CDR3 here is CAWSPGTFGYTF. DNA for the CDR3: TGTGCCTGGAGTCCCGGGACATTCGGCTACACCTTC.